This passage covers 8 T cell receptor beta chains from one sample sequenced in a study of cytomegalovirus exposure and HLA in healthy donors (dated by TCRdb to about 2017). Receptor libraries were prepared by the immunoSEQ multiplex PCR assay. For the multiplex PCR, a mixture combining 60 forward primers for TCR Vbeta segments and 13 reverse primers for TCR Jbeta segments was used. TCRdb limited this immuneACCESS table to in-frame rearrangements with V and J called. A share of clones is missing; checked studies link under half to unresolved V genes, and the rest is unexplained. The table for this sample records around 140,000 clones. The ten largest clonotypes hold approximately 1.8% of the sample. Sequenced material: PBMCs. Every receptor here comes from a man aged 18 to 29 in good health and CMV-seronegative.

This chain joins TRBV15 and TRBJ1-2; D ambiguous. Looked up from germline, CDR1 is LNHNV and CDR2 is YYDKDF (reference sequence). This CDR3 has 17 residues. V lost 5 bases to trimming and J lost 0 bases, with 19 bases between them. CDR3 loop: CATSGPGKTAANYGYTF. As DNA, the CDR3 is TGTGCCACCAGCGGACCGGGAAAGACGGCTGCTAACTATGGCTACACCTTC.

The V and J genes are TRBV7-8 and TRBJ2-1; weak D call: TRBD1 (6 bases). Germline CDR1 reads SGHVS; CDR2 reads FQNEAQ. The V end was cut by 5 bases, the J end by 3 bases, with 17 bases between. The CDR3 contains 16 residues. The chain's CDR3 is CASSNDGQPFYNEQFF. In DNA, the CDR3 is TGTGCCAGCAGCAACGACGGACAGCCTTTCTACAATGAGCAGTTCTTC.

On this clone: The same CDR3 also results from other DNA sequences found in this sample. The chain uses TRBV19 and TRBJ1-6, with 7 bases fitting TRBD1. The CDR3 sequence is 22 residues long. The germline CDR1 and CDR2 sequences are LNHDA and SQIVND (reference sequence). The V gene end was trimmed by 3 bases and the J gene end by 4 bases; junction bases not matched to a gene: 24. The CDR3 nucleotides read TGTGCCAGTAGTATTAGAGTCATTTTACAGGGGCCCACTCAACGATATAATTCACCCCTCCACTTT. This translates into CASSIRVILQGPTQRYNSPLHF.

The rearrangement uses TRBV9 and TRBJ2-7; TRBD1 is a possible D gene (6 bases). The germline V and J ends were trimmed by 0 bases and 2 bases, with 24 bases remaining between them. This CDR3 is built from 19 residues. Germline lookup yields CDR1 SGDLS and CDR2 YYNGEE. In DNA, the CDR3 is TGTGCCAGCAGCGTAGGGATAAGGGTGGGGACAAGGGGGACCTACGAGCAGTACTTC. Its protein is CASSVGIRVGTRGTYEQYF.

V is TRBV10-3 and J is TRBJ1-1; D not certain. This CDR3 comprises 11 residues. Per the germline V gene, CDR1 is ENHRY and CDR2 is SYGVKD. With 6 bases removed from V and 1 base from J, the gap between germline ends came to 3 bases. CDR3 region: CAIRANTEAFF. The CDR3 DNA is TGTGCCATCAGGGCGAACACTGAAGCTTTCTTT.

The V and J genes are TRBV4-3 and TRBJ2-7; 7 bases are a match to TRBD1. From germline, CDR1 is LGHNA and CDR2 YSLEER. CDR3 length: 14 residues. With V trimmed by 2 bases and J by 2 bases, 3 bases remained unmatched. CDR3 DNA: TGCGCCAGCAGCCAAACAACAGGGGCCTACGAGCAGTACTTC. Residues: CASSQTTGAYEQYF.

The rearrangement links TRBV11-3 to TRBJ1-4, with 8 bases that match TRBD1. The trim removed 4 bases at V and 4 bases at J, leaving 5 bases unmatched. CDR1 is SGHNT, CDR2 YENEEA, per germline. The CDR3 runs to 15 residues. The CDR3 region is CASSYGTGVNEKLFF. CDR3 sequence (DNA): TGTGCCAGCAGCTACGGGACAGGCGTTAATGAAAAACTGTTTTTT.

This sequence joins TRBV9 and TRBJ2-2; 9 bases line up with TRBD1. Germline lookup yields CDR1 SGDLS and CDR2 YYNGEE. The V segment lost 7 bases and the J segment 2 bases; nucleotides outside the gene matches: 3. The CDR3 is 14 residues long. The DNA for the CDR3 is TGTGCCAGCCACAGGGGGCCAAACACCGGGGAGCTGTTTTTT. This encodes CASHRGPNTGELFF.